This TCR beta chain appears in the sequencing data of a study of blood T cell repertoires in COVID-19. Whole-study context: Samples of COVID-19 (acute and convalescent) were obtained from the United States, Italy and Spain. PBMCs, B-cell-depleted T cells, or T cells were the source of the cDNA or gDNA that made up the material.

The germline CDR1 and CDR2 sequences are MNHEY and SMNVEV (reference sequence). This CDR3 has 14 residues. With V trimmed by 6 bases and J by 3 bases, 4 bases remained unmatched. Original analysis: Reference gene primer amplification yielded estimated nucleated cell counts. Libraries were prepared by immunoSEQ multiplex PCR; TCRdb keeps only in-frame clonotypes and omits some of them. The D gene and trimming were derived from the DNA, and the V and J assignments and clone size from that table. The sample lists 200,000 to 250,000 clones, 70% to 85% occurring once. This rearrangement joins TRBV27 to TRBJ1-5; 8 bases are a match to TRBD1. The TCR sequence derives from a woman between 35 and 50 years old who had recovered from COVID-19. The sequenced material came from peripheral blood. The chain's CDR3 is CASRRTGTNQPQHF. CDR3 nucleotides: TGTGCCAGCAGGAGGACAGGGACCAATCAGCCCCAGCATTTT.